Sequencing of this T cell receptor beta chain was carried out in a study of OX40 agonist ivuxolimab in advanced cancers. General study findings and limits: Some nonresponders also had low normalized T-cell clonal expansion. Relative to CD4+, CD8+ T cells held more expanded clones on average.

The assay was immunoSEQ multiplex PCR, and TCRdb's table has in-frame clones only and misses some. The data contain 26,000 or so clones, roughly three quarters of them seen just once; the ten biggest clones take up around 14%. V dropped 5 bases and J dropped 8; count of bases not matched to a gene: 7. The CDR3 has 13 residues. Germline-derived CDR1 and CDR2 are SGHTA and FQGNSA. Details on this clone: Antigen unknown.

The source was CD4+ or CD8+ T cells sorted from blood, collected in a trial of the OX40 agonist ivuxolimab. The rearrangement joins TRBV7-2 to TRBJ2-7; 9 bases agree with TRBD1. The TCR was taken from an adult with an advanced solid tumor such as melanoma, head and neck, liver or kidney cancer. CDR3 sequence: CASSLRDRDQQYF. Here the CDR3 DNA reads TGTGCCAGCAGCCTCCGGGACAGGGACCAGCAGTACTTC.